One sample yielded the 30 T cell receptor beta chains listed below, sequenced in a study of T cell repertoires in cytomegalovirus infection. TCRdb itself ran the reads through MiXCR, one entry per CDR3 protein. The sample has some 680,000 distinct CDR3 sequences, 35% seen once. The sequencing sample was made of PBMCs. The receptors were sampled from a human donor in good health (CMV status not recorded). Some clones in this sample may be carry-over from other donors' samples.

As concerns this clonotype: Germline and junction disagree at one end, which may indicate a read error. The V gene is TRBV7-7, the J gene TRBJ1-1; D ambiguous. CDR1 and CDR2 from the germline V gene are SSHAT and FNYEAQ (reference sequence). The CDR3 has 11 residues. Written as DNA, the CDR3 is TGTGCTAGCAGCCAGAACACTGAAGCTTTATTT. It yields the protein CASSQNTEALF. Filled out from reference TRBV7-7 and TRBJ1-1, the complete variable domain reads GAGVSQSPRYKVTKRGQDVTLRCDPISSHATLYWYQQALGQGPEFLTYFNYEAQPDKSGLPSDRFSAERPEGSISTLTIQRTEQRDSAMYRCASSQNTEALFGQGTRLTVV.

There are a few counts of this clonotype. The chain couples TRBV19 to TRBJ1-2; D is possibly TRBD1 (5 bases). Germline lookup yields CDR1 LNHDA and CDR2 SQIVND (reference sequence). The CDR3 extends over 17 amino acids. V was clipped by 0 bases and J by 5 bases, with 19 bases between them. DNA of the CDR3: TGTGCCAGTAGTATAGATGTACCACAGGTCGACTGGTATGGCTACACCTTC. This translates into CASSIDVPQVDWYGYTF.

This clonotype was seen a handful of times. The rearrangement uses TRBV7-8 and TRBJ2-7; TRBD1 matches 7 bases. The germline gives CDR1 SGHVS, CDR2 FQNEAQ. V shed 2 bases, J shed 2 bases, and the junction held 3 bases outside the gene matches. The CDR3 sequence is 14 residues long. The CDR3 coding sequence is TGTGCCAGCAGCTTATCACAGGGGCCCTACGAGCAGTACTTC. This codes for CASSLSQGPYEQYF. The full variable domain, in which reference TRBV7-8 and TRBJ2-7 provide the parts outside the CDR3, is GAGVSQSPRYKVAKRGQDVALRCDPISGHVSLFWYQQALGQGPEFLTYFQNEAQLDKSGLPSDRFFAERPEGSVSTLKIQRTQQEDSAVYLCASSLSQGPYEQYFGPGTRLTVT.

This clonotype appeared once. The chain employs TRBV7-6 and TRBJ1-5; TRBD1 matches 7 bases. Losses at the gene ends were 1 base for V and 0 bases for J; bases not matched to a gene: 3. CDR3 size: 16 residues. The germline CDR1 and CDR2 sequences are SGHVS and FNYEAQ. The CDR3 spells CASSLGGDSSNQPQHF. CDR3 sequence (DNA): TGTGCCAGCAGCTTAGGCGGGGACAGTAGCAATCAGCCCCAGCATTTT.

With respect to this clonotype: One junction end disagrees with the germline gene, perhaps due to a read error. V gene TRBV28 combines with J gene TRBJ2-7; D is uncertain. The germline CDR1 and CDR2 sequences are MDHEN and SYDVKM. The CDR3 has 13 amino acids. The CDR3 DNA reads TGTGCCAGCAGTTTAGAGCTTAGCTACGAGAAGTACTTC. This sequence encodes CASSLELSYEKYF.

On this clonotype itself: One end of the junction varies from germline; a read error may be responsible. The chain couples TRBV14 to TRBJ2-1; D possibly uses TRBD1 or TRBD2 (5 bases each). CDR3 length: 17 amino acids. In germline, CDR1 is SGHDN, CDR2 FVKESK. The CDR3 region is CASSQIWGRKTYNEQLF. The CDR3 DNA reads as TGTGCCAGCAGCCAGATCTGGGGACGAAAGACCTACAATGAGCAGTTATTC.

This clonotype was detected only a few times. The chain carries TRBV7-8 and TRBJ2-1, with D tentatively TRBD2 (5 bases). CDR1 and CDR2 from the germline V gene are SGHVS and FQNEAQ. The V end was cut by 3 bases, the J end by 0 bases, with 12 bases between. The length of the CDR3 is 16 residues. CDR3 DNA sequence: TGTGCCAGCAGCTTTCAGGCGGGCAGCTCCTACAATGAGCAGTTCTTC. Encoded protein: CASSFQAGSSYNEQFF.

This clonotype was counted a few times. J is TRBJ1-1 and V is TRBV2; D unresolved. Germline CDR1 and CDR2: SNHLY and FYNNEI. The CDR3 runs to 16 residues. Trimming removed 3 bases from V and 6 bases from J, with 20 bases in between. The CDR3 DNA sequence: TGTGCCAGCAGTGAGGGGTTTCTACGGTATCATCCTGAAGCTTTCTTT. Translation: CASSEGFLRYHPEAFF.

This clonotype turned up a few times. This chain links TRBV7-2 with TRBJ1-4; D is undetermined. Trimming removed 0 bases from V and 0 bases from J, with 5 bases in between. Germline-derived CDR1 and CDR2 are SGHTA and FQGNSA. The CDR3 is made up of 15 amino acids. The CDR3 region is CASSLALTTNEKLFF. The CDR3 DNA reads TGTGCCAGCAGCTTAGCTCTGACAACTAATGAAAAACTGTTTTTT.

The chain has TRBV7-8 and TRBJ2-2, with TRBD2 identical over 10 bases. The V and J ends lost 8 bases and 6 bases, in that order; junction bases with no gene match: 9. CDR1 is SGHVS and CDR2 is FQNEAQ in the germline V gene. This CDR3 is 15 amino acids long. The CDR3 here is CASLGLAGDAGELFF. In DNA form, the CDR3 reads TGTGCCAGCTTAGGGCTAGCGGGGGATGCCGGGGAGCTGTTTTTT.

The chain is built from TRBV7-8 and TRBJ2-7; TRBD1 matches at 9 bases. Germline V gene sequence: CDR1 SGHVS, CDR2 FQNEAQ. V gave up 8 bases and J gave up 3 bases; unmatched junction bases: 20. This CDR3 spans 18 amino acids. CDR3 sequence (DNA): TGTGCCAGCTCTCGCCGGGACAGGGTCCTTGCCGCGGTCTACGAGCAGTACTTC. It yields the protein CASSRRDRVLAAVYEQYF.

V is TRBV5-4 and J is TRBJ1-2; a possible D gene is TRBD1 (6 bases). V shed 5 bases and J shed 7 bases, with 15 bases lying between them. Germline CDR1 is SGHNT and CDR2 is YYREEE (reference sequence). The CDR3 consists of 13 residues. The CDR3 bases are TGTGCCAGCAGGTTTACAGGGTCGGTTGGCTACACCTTC. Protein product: CASRFTGSVGYTF.

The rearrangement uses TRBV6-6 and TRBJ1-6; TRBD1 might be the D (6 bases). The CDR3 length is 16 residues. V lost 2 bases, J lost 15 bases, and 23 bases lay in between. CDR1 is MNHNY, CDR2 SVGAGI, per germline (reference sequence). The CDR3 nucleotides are TGTGCCAGCAGTTACCCCCCGGGGGGGCGATTTCCCGACCTCCACTTT. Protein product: CASSYPPGGRFPDLHF.

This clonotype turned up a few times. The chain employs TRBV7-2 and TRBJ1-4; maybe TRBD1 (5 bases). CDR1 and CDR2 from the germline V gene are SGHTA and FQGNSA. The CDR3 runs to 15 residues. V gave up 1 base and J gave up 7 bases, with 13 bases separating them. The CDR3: CASSLVGTWGEKLFF. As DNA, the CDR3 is TGTGCCAGCAGCTTAGTAGGGACGTGGGGTGAAAAACTGTTTTTT.

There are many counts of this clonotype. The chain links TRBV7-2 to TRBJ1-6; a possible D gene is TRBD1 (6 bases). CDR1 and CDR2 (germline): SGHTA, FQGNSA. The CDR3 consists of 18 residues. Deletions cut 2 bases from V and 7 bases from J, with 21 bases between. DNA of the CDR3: TGTGCCAGCAGCTTACTCGGACCGCAGGGGATACGAAATTCACCCCTCCACTTT. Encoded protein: CASSLLGPQGIRNSPLHF. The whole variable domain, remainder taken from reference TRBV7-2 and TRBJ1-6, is GAGVSQSPSNKVTEKGKDVELRCDPISGHTALYWYRQSLGQGLEFLIYFQGNSAPDKSGLPSDRFSAERTGGSVSTLTIQRTQQEDSAVYLCASSLLGPQGIRNSPLHFGNGTRLTVT.

The CDR3 is CASSYTRNPYNEQFF. The CDR3, as DNA: TGTGCCAGCAGTTACACTAGAAACCCCTACAATGAGCAGTTCTTC. The chain has TRBV6-5 and TRBJ2-1; D perhaps matches TRBD2 (5 bases). V was trimmed by 2 bases and J by 2 bases, leaving 10 bases between them. In germline, CDR1 is MNHEY, CDR2 SVGAGI. The CDR3 runs 15 residues.

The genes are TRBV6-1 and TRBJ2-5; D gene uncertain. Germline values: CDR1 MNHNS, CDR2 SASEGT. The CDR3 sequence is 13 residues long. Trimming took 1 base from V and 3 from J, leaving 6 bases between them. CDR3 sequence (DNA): TGTGCCAGCAGTGAAGGGCTTAAAGAGACCCAGTACTTC. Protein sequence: CASSEGLKETQYF.

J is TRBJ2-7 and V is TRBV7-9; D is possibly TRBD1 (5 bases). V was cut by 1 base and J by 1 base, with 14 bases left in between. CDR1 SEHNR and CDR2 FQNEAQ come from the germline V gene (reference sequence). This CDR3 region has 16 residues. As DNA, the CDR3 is TGTGCCAGCAGCTTAGAGCCCTCGACAGCGTCCTACGAGCAGTACTTC. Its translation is CASSLEPSTASYEQYF.

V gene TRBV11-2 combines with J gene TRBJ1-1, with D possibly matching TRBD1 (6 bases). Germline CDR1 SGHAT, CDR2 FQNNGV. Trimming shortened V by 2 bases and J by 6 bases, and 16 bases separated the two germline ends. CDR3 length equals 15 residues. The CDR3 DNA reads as TGTGCCAGCAGCTTACGAAGGGGGTTTAACGCTGAAGCTTTCTTT. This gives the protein CASSLRRGFNAEAFF.

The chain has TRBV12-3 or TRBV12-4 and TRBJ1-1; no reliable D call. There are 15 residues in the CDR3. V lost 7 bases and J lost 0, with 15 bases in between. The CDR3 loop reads CASTLRALMNTEAFF. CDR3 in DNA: TGTGCCAGCACTCTGCGGGCTCTGATGAACACTGAAGCTTTCTTT.

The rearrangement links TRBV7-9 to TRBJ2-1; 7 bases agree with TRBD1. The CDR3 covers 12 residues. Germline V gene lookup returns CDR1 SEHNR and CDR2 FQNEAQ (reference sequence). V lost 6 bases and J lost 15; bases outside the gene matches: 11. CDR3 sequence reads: CASRGGDRLMFF. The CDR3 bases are TGTGCCAGCAGAGGGGGCGACCGCCTGATGTTCTTC.

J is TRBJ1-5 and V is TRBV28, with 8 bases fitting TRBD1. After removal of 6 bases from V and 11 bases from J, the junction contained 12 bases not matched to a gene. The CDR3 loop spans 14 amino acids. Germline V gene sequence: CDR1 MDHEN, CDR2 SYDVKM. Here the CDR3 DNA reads TGTGCCAGCAGCATTACCGGGACAGGATCATCCCAGCATTTT. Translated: CASSITGTGSSQHF.

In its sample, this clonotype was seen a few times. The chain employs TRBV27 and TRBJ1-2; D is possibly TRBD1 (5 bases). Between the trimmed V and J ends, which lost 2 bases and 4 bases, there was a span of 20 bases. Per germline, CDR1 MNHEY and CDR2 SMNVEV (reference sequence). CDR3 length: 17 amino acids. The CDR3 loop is CASSLGRDHYGLYGYTF. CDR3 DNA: TGTGCCAGCAGTTTAGGCAGGGATCATTATGGGCTCTATGGCTACACCTTC.

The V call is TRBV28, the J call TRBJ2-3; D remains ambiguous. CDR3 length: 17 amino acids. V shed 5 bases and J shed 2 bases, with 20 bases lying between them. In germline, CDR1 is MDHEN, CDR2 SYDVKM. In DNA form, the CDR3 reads TGTGCCAGCAGTCCAACATTCATCTCGCTGCCCACAGATACGCAGTATTTT. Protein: CASSPTFISLPTDTQYF.

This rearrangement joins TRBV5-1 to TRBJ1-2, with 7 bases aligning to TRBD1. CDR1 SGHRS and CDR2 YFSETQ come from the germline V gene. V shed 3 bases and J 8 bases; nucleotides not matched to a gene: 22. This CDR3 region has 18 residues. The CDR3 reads CASSSQGQRPTMGRGYTF. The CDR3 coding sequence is TGCGCCAGCAGCTCCCAGGGACAGAGACCGACTATGGGGAGAGGCTACACCTTC.

CDR3 bases: TGTGCCAGTAGTATTTTGCAGGGATCCTACAATGAGCAGTTCTTC. This gives the protein CASSILQGSYNEQFF. J is TRBJ2-1 and V is TRBV19, with D perhaps TRBD1 (5 bases). Germline V gene lookup returns CDR1 LNHDA and CDR2 SQIVND (reference sequence). This CDR3 has 15 residues. V lost 3 bases to trimming and J lost 1 base, with 10 bases between them.

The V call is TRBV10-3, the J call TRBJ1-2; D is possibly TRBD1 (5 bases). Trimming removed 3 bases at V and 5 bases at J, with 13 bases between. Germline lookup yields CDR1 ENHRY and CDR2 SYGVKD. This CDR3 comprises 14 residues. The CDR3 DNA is TGTGCCATCAGTGATCCCAGGGCCTTGTATGGCTACACCTTC. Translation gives CAISDPRALYGYTF.

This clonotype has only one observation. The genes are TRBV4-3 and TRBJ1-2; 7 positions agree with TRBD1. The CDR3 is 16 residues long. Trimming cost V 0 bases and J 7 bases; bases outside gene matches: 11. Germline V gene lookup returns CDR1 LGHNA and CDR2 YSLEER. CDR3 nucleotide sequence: TGCGCCAGCAGCCAAGATTTGGCAGGGGGAAGAGGTGGCTACACCTTC. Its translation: CASSQDLAGGRGGYTF.

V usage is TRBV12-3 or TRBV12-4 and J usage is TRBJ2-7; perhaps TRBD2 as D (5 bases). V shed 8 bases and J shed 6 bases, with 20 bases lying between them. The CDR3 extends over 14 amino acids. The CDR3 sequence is CASGPRVRPSEQYF. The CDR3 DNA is TGTGCCAGCGGCCCGCGGGTCCGCCCCTCCGAGCAGTACTTC.

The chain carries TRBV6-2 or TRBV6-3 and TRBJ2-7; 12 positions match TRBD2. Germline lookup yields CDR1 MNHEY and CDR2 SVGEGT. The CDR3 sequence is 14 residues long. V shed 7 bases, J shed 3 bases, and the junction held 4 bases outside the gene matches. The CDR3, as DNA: TGTGCCAGCAACGGACTAGCGGGGCGCTACGAGCAGTACTTC. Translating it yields CASNGLAGRYEQYF.